The 24 T cell receptor beta chains below were found in one sample sequenced in a study of cytomegalovirus exposure and HLA in healthy donors. Primers for the PCR totalled 60 Vbeta and 13 Jbeta. Sequencing was performed with immunoSEQ multiplex PCR; in TCRdb, only in-frame clones are kept and a portion is missing. The table shows about 160,000 clones, with roughly 80% occurring only once. The sequenced material came from PBMCs. The receptors stem from a man aged 45 to 65 in good health and CMV-seropositive.

The CDR3: CASSQVGTVGYTF. Written as DNA, the CDR3 is TGCGCCAGCAGCCAAGTAGGAACAGTTGGCTACACCTTC. V gene TRBV4-1 combines with J gene TRBJ1-2; D not resolved. The CDR3 has 13 amino acids. The V gene lost 1 base and the J gene lost 7 bases, with 10 bases spanning the gap. CDR1 is MGHRA, CDR2 YSYEKL, per germline.

V and J are TRBV2 and TRBJ2-7; D gene unclear. The germline V gene has CDR1 SNHLY and CDR2 FYNNEI. The CDR3 is 13 residues long. Trimming stripped 4 bases from V and 1 base from J, with 8 bases between. CDR3 nucleotides: TGTGCCAGCAGTGGAGTCTTTTCCTACGAGCAGTACTTC. Amino acids: CASSGVFSYEQYF. The variable domain in full, with the rest retrieved from reference TRBV2 and TRBJ2-7, is EPEVTQTPSHQVTQMGQEVILRCVPISNHLYFYWYRQILGQKVEFLVSFYNNEISEKSEIFDDQFSVERPDGSNFTLKIRSTKLEDSAMYFCASSGVFSYEQYFGPGTRLTVT.

This clone has just one count. This sequence joins TRBV7-3 and TRBJ2-3; 10 bases are a match to TRBD2. CDR3 length: 19 residues. V shed 5 bases and J 5 bases; nucleotides not matched to a gene: 19. Germline CDR1 reads SGHTA; CDR2 reads FQGTGA. The CDR3 loop is CASSVIGQRASGSRDTQYF. The CDR3 DNA reads TGTGCCAGCAGCGTCATTGGGCAGAGGGCTAGCGGGAGTCGAGATACGCAGTATTTT.

CDR3 sequence: CSVATTSGGGGELFF. The CDR3 DNA reads as TGCAGCGTCGCAACAACTAGCGGGGGTGGGGGGGAGCTGTTTTTT. The chain recombines TRBV29-1 with TRBJ2-2, with 11 bases lining up with TRBD2. Germline CDR1 SQVTM, CDR2 ANQGSEA. Germline trimming cut 6 bases from V and 8 bases from J; bases unmatched to any gene: 11. This CDR3 has 15 amino acids.

V gene TRBV27 combines with J gene TRBJ1-4; the match to TRBD1 covers 8 bases. V shed 6 bases, J shed 8 bases, and the junction held 5 bases outside the gene matches. This CDR3 has 13 residues. Looked up from germline, CDR1 is MNHEY and CDR2 is SMNVEV (reference sequence). The CDR3 here is CASRLQGGEKLFF. The DNA of the CDR3 is TGTGCCAGCAGATTACAGGGGGGCGAAAAACTGTTTTTT. Full variable domain (remainder filled in from reference TRBV27 and TRBJ1-4): EAQVTQNPRYLITVTGKKLTVTCSQNMNHEYMSWYRQDPGLGLRQIYYSMNVEVTDKGDVPEGYKVSRKEKRNFPLILESPSPNQTSLYFCASRLQGGEKLFFGSGTQLSVL.

The V gene is TRBV7-2, the J gene TRBJ2-3, with 10 bases aligning to TRBD1. CDR1 is SGHTA, CDR2 FQGNSA, per germline. The CDR3 length is 18 residues. Losses at the gene ends were 4 bases for V and 4 bases for J; bases not matched to a gene: 14. The CDR3 here is CASSSSGTGDFGADTQYF. CDR3 sequence (DNA): TGTGCCAGCAGCTCCTCCGGGACAGGGGACTTTGGGGCAGATACGCAGTATTTT.

This clone has just one count. The chain uses TRBV10-1 and TRBJ1-2, with TRBD1 identical over 8 bases. Losses at the gene ends were 6 bases for V and 5 bases for J; bases not matched to a gene: 8. CDR3 length equals 14 residues. Germline-derived CDR1 and CDR2 are WNHNN and SYGVQD (reference sequence). CDR3 DNA: TGCGCCAGCAGCTCAGGGGGCATTGGGTATGGCTACACCTTC. Residues: CASSSGGIGYGYTF.

The chain carries TRBV7-3 and TRBJ2-1, with 7 bases lining up with TRBD2. The germline V gene has CDR1 SGHTA and CDR2 FQGTGA. The CDR3 is 15 amino acids. V lost 8 bases and J lost 3; bases outside the gene matches: 10. DNA for the CDR3: TGTGCCAGCGCCCCGGCCGGGAGGCTCTACAATGAGCAGTTCTTC. This codes for CASAPAGRLYNEQFF.

The chain combines TRBV7-9 with TRBJ1-2, with unresolved D. CDR3 length: 13 residues. The germline CDR1 and CDR2 sequences are SEHNR and FQNEAQ (reference sequence). The V gene lost 3 bases and the J gene lost 7 bases, with 12 bases spanning the gap. The CDR3 sequence: CASSFGDYPGYTF. Written as DNA, the CDR3 is TGTGCCAGCAGCTTCGGGGATTATCCTGGCTACACCTTC.

V and J are TRBV7-9 and TRBJ1-6; weak D call: TRBD1 (6 bases). CDR3 length: 12 amino acids. V was trimmed by 5 bases and J by 8 bases, leaving 7 bases between them. Per the germline V gene, CDR1 is SEHNR and CDR2 is FQNEAQ (reference sequence). The CDR3 DNA is TGTGCCAGCAGCGCAGGGGATTCACCCCTCCACTTT. Protein sequence: CASSAGDSPLHF.

The chain has TRBV21-1 and TRBJ2-2; the D call in the table, TRBD2, was not verified against the DNA. TRBV21-1 corresponds to a pseudogene. This CDR3 is built from 19 residues. CDR3 residues: CASRSGTSGDRGYTGELFF. The CDR3 DNA sequence: TGTGCCAGCAGATCCGGGACTAGCGGGGATCGAGGGTACACCGGGGAGCTGTTTTTT.

V and J are TRBV7-9 and TRBJ2-2, with 10 nucleotides matching TRBD2. V dropped 0 bases and J dropped 7; count of bases not matched to a gene: 5. The germline CDR1 and CDR2 sequences are SEHNR and FQNEAQ (reference sequence). This CDR3 is built from 16 residues. DNA for the CDR3: TGTGCCAGCAGCTTAGCGGCTAGCGGGAGTAACGGGGAGCTGTTTTTT. The encoded protein is CASSLAASGSNGELFF.

This clone was detected once. This chain uses TRBV7-2 with TRBJ2-2; D might be TRBD2 (6 bases). The ends were cut back, 2 bases at V and 5 bases at J, with 12 bases in the middle. The CDR3 sequence is 15 residues long. Germline assignment: CDR1 SGHTA and CDR2 FQGNSA. The chain's CDR3 is CASSLSGGRTGELFF. In DNA form, the CDR3 reads TGTGCCAGCAGCTTATCCGGGGGTCGGACCGGGGAGCTGTTTTTT.

On this clone itself: Within the sample, other DNA sequences also encode this same CDR3. V is TRBV30 and J is TRBJ1-2; weak D call: TRBD1 (6 bases). The germline V and J ends were trimmed by 8 bases and 7 bases, with 17 bases remaining between them. CDR1 and CDR2 from the germline V gene are GTSNPN and SVGIG (reference sequence). CDR3 length: 12 amino acids. The CDR3 nucleotides read TGTGCCGCCCCGGGGGGCGGGATTGGCTACACCTTC. This encodes CAAPGGGIGYTF. Using reference TRBV30 and TRBJ1-2 for the parts outside the CDR3, the full variable domain is SQTIHQWPATLVQPVGSPLSLECTVEGTSNPNLYWYRQAAGRGLQLLFYSVGIGQISSEVPQNLSASRPQDRQFILSSKKLLLSDSGFYLCAAPGGGIGYTFGSGTRLTVV.

The chain employs TRBV27 and TRBJ1-5; TRBD1 is a possible D gene (6 bases). Germline V lookup: CDR1 MNHEY, CDR2 SMNVEV (reference sequence). Trimming removed 5 bases from V and 3 bases from J, with 11 bases in between. This CDR3 is 14 amino acids long. The CDR3: CASSPTGANQPQHF. CDR3 nucleotide sequence: TGTGCCAGCAGTCCGACAGGCGCCAATCAGCCCCAGCATTTT.

The rearrangement uses TRBV28 and TRBJ2-1, with 8 bases aligning to TRBD2. V gave up 2 bases and J gave up 9 bases; unmatched junction bases: 6. The CDR3 loop spans 14 amino acids. Germline V CDR1 and CDR2: MDHEN, SYDVKM. CDR3 protein: CASSLLAGSSEQFF. The CDR3 nucleotides read TGTGCCAGCAGTTTACTAGCGGGTAGTAGTGAGCAGTTCTTC.

The J gene is TRBJ2-3, the V gene TRBV6-5; weak D call: TRBD2 (6 bases). This CDR3 has 14 residues. Trimming took off 10 bases at V and 0 bases at J, with 14 bases between the two ends. Germline CDR1 and CDR2: MNHEY and SVGAGI. The CDR3 reads CATREAPSTDTQYF. CDR3 sequence (DNA): TGTGCCACCAGGGAGGCTCCTAGCACAGATACGCAGTATTTT.

This rearrangement joins TRBV2 to TRBJ2-7; the match to TRBD2 covers 8 bases. The V gene end was trimmed by 6 bases and the J gene end by 3 bases; junction bases not matched to a gene: 4. This CDR3 has 13 residues. Germline CDR1 reads SNHLY; CDR2 reads FYNNEI. DNA of the CDR3: TGTGCCAGCAGCAGACTAGCGAACTACGAGCAGTACTTC. Protein product: CASSRLANYEQYF.

This rearrangement joins TRBV18 to TRBJ2-1, with TRBD2 identical over 7 bases. The CDR3 has 15 amino acids. With 3 bases clipped from V and 4 bases from J, the junction kept 6 bases outside the gene matches. Germline assignment: CDR1 KGHSH and CDR2 LQKENI. CDR3 nucleotide sequence: TGTGCCAGCTCACCCGGGGCGGGACTATACAATGAGCAGTTCTTC. It translates to CASSPGAGLYNEQFF.

This chain links TRBV6-5 with TRBJ2-7; the match to TRBD1 covers 9 bases. The CDR3 has 15 amino acids. Per germline, CDR1 MNHEY and CDR2 SVGAGI. J was trimmed by 9 bases and V by 1 base; bases with no gene match: 10. For the CDR3, the DNA is TGTGCCAGCAGTTACTTCCGGACAGGGGCCTCGGGGCAGTACTTC. It translates to CASSYFRTGASGQYF.

J is TRBJ1-6 and V is TRBV18; D ambiguous. V was trimmed by 4 bases and J by 8 bases, leaving 12 bases between them. This CDR3 comprises 14 residues. Germline CDR1 is KGHSH and CDR2 is LQKENI. The CDR3: CASSRGGGDSPLHF. The CDR3 nucleotides are TGTGCCAGCTCACGTGGAGGAGGCGATTCACCCCTCCACTTT.

This rearrangement joins TRBV27 to TRBJ1-1; 8 bases align to TRBD1. Germline V lookup: CDR1 MNHEY, CDR2 SMNVEV (reference sequence). V lost 1 base to trimming and J lost 3 bases; unmatched junction nucleotides: 7. This CDR3 is 16 amino acids long. The CDR3 region is CASSLFGQGRYTEAFF. The CDR3 DNA reads as TGTGCCAGCAGTTTATTTGGACAGGGAAGGTACACTGAAGCTTTCTTT.

V gene TRBV15 combines with J gene TRBJ2-3, with TRBD2 matching 10 bases. The CDR3 runs 15 residues. The V gene's germline CDR1 is LNHNV and CDR2 YYDKDF (reference sequence). V shed 6 bases, J shed 4 bases, and the junction held 7 bases outside the gene matches. CDR3 protein: CATRSLAGRADTQYF. The CDR3 region has the DNA TGTGCCACCAGGTCACTAGCGGGGAGGGCAGATACGCAGTATTTT.

The chain is built from TRBV2 and TRBJ2-5; TRBD2 might be the D (5 bases). This CDR3 is built from 13 residues. V was trimmed by 8 bases and J by 5 bases, leaving 15 bases between them. Germline values: CDR1 SNHLY, CDR2 FYNNEI. The CDR3 sequence: CASERETGETQYF. Here the CDR3 DNA reads TGTGCCAGCGAGAGGGAAACGGGGGAGACCCAGTACTTC. The whole variable domain, filled in from reference TRBV2 and TRBJ2-5, reads EPEVTQTPSHQVTQMGQEVILRCVPISNHLYFYWYRQILGQKVEFLVSFYNNEISEKSEIFDDQFSVERPDGSNFTLKIRSTKLEDSAMYFCASERETGETQYFGPGTRLLVL.